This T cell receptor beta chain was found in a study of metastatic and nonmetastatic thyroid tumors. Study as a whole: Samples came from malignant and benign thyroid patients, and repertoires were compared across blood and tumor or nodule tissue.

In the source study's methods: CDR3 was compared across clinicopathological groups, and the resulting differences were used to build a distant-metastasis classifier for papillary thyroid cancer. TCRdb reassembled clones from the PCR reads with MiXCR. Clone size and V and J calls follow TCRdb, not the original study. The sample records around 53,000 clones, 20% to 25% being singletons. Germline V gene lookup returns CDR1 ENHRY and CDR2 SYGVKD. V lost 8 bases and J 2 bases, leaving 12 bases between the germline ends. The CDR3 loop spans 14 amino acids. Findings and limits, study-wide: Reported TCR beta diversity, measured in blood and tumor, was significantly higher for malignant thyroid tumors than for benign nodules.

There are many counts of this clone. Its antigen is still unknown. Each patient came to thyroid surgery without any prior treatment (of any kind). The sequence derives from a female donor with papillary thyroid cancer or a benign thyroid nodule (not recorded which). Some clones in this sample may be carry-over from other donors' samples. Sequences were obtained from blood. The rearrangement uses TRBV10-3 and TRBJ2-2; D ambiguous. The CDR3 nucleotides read TGTGCCATCGGCGTTACGGATAACACCGGGGAGCTGTTTTTT. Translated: CAIGVTDNTGELFF.